A single sample is the source of the 6 T cell receptor beta chains below, sequenced in a study of technical replicates of blood from several donors. Repertoires were generated with immunoSEQ multiplex PCR, while TCRdb's copy carries only in-frame clones and drops some. The sample lists about 59,000 clones, around nine tenths occurring once. The sample comprised PBMCs. All receptors derive from a human donor in good health. Some clones in this sample may be carry-over from other donors' samples.

The chain has TRBV2 and TRBJ2-1; perhaps TRBD1 as D (6 bases). CDR3 length: 15 residues. CDR1 and CDR2 from the germline V gene are SNHLY and FYNNEI. The V end was cut by 4 bases, the J end by 5 bases, with 15 bases between. DNA for the CDR3: TGTGCCAGCAGTGGCAGACAAGGACAGAACAATGAGCAGTTCTTC. It translates to CASSGRQGQNNEQFF.

The chain links TRBV29-1 to TRBJ2-2; 8 bases map to TRBD1. The V and J ends lost 3 bases and 3 bases, in that order; junction bases with no gene match: 3. From germline, CDR1 is SQVTM and CDR2 ANQGSEA. CDR3 length: 14 amino acids. The DNA of the CDR3 is TGCAGCGTTGACAACAGGGGGGACACCGGGGAGCTGTTTTTT. Translation: CSVDNRGDTGELFF.

The V and J genes are TRBV5-6 and TRBJ2-5, with TRBD2 matching 12 bases. The junction had 1 base not matched to a gene; V was cut back by 2 bases and J by 5 bases. The germline V gene has CDR1 SGHDT and CDR2 YYEEEE. This CDR3 is 14 amino acids long. The CDR3 protein is CASSLTSGRETQYF. The CDR3 DNA reads as TGTGCCAGCAGCTTAACTAGCGGGAGGGAGACCCAGTACTTC.

This clone showed up just once. The CDR3 loop reads CAISGPGQPGTEAFF. CDR3 sequence (DNA): TGTGCCATCAGTGGGCCGGGACAGCCGGGTACTGAAGCTTTCTTT. This chain uses TRBV10-3 with TRBJ1-1; 7 bases are shared with TRBD1. Trimming at V came to 4 bases and at J to 5 bases, leaving 10 bases not matched to a gene. Germline values: CDR1 ENHRY, CDR2 SYGVKD. This CDR3 comprises 15 residues.

By share of the sample, this clone is medium-sized. The chain employs TRBV27 and TRBJ2-2; TRBD1 aligns across 12 bases. V dropped 6 bases and J dropped 7; count of bases not matched to a gene: 12. CDR3 length: 17 amino acids. CDR1 is MNHEY and CDR2 is SMNVEV in the germline V gene (reference sequence). The CDR3 region is CASSQTGTGGYGGELFF. The CDR3 nucleotides read TGTGCCAGCAGCCAAACCGGGACAGGGGGCTACGGCGGGGAGCTGTTTTTT.

This chain links TRBV29-1 with TRBJ2-3, with D possibly TRBD2 on 6 matching bases. In germline, CDR1 is SQVTM, CDR2 ANQGSEA. The V end lost 7 bases, the J end lost 2 bases, and 16 bases lay between the germline ends. The CDR3 sequence is 14 residues long. CDR3 protein: CSAHSGGLTDTQYF. The CDR3 DNA reads TGCAGCGCCCACTCCGGGGGTCTCACAGATACGCAGTATTTT.